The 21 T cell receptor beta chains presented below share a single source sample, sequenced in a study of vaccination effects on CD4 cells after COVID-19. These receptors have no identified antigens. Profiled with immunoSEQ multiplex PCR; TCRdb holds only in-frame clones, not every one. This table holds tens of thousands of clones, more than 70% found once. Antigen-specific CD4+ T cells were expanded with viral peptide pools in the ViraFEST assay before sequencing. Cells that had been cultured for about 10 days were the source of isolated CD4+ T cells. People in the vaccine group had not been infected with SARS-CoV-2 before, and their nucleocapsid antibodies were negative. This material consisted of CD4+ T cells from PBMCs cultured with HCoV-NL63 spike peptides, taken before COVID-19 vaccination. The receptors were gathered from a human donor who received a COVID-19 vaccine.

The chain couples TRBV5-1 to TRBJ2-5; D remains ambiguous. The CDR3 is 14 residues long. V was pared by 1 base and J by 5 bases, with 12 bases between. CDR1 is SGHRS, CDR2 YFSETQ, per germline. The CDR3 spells CASSLFGGAETQYF. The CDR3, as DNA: TGCGCCAGCAGCTTGTTCGGCGGAGCGGAGACCCAGTACTTC.

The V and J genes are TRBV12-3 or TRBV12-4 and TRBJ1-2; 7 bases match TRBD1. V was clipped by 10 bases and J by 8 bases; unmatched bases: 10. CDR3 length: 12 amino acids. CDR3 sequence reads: CAIERNRGGYTF. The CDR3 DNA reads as TGTGCCATCGAGCGCAACAGGGGCGGCTACACCTTC.

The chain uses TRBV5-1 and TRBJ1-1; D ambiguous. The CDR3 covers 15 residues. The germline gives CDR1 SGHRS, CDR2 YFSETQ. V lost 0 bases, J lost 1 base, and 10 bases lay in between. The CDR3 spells CASSLEWGGNTEAFF. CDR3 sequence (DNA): TGCGCCAGCAGCTTGGAGTGGGGTGGGAACACTGAAGCTTTCTTT. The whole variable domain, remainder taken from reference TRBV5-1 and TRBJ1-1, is KAGVTQTPRYLIKTRGQQVTLSCSPISGHRSVSWYQQTPGQGLQFLFEYFSETQRNKGNFPGRFSGRQFSNSRSEMNVSTLELGDSALYLCASSLEWGGNTEAFFGQGTRLTVV.

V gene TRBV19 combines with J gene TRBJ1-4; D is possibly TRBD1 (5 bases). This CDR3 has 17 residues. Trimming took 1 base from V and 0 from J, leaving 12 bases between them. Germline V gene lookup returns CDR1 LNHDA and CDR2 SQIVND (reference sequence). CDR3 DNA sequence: TGTGCCAGTAGTATAGTATCAGGGAACGCAACTAATGAAAAACTGTTTTTT. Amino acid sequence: CASSIVSGNATNEKLFF.

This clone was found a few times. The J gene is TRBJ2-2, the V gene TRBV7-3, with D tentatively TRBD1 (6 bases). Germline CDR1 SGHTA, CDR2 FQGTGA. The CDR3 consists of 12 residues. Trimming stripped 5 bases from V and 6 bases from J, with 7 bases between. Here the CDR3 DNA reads TGTGCCAGCAGCCAGGGGTCCGGGGAGCTGTTTTTT. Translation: CASSQGSGELFF.

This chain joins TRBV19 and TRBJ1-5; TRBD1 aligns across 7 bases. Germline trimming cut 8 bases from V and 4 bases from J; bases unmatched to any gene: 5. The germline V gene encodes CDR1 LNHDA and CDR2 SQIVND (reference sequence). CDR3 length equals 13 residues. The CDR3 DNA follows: TGTGCCAGTGAGACAGGGAGTAATCAGCCCCAGCATTTT. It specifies CASETGSNQPQHF.

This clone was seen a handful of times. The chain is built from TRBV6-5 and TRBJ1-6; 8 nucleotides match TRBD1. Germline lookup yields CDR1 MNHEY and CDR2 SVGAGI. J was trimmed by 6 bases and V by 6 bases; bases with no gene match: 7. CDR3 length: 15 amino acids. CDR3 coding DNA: TGTGCCAGCAGGGGGGACAGGAAACCTAATTCACCCCTCCACTTT. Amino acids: CASRGDRKPNSPLHF.

The CDR3, as DNA: TGTGCCACGGACACGGCCGGGGCCTGGGGGGAAAGTGGCTACACCTTC. It translates to CATDTAGAWGESGYTF. The chain recombines TRBV19 with TRBJ1-2, with D maybe TRBD1 (5 bases). Germline loops: CDR1 LNHDA, CDR2 SQIVND (reference sequence). V lost 10 bases to trimming and J lost 7 bases, with 28 bases between them. There are 16 residues in the CDR3.

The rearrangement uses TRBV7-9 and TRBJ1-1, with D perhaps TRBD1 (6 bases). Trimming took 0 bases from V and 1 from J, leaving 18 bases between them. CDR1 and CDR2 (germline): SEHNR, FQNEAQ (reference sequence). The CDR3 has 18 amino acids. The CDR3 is CASSLARTLRGQNTEAFF. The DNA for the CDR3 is TGTGCCAGCAGCTTAGCTCGAACTCTTAGGGGACAGAACACTGAAGCTTTCTTT.

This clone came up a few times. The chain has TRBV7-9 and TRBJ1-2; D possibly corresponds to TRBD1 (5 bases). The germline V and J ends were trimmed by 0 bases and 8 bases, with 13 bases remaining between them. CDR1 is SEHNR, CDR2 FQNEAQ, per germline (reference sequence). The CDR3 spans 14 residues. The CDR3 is CASSLAGRAAGYTF. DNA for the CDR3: TGTGCCAGCAGCTTAGCGGGGCGGGCCGCCGGCTACACCTTC.

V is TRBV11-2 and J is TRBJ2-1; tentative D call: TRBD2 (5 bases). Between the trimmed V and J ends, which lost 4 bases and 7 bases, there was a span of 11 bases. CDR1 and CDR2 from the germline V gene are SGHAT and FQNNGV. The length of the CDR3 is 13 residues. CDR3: CASSSRGRNEQFF. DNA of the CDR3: TGTGCCAGCAGCTCAAGAGGGAGAAATGAGCAGTTCTTC.

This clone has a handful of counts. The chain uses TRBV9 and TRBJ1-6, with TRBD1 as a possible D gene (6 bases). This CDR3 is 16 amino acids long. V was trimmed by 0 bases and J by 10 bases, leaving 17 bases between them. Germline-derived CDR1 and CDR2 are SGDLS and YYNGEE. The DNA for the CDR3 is TGTGCCAGCAGCGTAGGAGTAAAGGGGGTCGGATCACCCCTCCACTTT. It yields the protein CASSVGVKGVGSPLHF.

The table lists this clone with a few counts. CDR3 sequence (DNA): TGCGCCAGCAGCTTTTTCTCAGGAACGGGCACAGATACGCAGTATTTT. It specifies CASSFFSGTGTDTQYF. The V and J genes are TRBV5-1 and TRBJ2-3, with D unclear. V lost 2 bases and J 1 base, leaving 14 bases between the germline ends. The CDR3 has 16 residues. Germline CDR1 is SGHRS and CDR2 is YFSETQ. The variable domain in full, with the rest retrieved from reference TRBV5-1 and TRBJ2-3, is KAGVTQTPRYLIKTRGQQVTLSCSPISGHRSVSWYQQTPGQGLQFLFEYFSETQRNKGNFPGRFSGRQFSNSRSEMNVSTLELGDSALYLCASSFFSGTGTDTQYFGPGTRLTVL.

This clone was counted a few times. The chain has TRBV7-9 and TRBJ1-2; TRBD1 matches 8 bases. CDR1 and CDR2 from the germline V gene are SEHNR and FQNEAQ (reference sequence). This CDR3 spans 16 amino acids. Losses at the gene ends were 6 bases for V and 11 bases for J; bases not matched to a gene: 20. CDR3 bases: TGTGCCAGCAGATTGCCCTTCCCCGGGACAGGCCAAGGGTACACCTTC. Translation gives CASRLPFPGTGQGYTF.

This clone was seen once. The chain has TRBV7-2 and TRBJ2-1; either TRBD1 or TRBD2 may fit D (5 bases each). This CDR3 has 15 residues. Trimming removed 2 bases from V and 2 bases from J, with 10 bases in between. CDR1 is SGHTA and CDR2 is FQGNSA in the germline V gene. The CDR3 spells CASSLLGVAYNEQFF. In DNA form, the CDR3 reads TGTGCCAGCAGCTTATTGGGGGTGGCCTACAATGAGCAGTTCTTC.

In nucleotides, the CDR3 is TGTGCCACCAGCAGAGATGGCGGGACAGGGCAGTTCACCGGGGAGCTGTTTTTT. Protein: CATSRDGGTGQFTGELFF. The chain links TRBV15 to TRBJ2-2; 9 bases are a match to TRBD1. Germline CDR1 reads LNHNV; CDR2 reads YYDKDF (reference sequence). CDR3 length: 18 amino acids. V shed 0 bases, J shed 4 bases, and the junction held 9 bases outside the gene matches.

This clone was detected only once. The CDR3 is CASSHQLADSTDTQYF. The CDR3 nucleotides read TGTGCCAGCAGCCACCAACTAGCCGATAGCACAGATACGCAGTATTTT. The rearrangement links TRBV4-2 to TRBJ2-3, with D possibly TRBD2 on 6 matching bases. V was pared by 3 bases and J by 0 bases, with 13 bases between. In germline, CDR1 is LGHNA, CDR2 YNFKEQ. The CDR3 extends over 16 amino acids.

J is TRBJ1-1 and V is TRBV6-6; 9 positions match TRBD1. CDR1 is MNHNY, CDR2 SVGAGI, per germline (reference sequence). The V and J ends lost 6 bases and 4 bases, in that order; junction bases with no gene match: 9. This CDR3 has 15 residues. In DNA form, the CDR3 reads TGTGCCAGCAGGTCCCGGGACAGGGTTGGCACTGAAGCTTTCTTT. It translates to CASRSRDRVGTEAFF.

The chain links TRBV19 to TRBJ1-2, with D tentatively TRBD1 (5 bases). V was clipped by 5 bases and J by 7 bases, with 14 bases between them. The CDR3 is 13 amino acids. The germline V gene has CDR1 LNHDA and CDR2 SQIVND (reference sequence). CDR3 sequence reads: CASSRLPGAGYTF. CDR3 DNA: TGTGCCAGTAGTCGACTCCCTGGGGCTGGCTACACCTTC.

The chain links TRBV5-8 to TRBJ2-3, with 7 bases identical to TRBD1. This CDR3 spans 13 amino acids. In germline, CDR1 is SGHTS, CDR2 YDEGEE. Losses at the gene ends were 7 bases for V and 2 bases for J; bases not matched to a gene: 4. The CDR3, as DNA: TGTGCCAGCTACAGGGGCCCCACAGATACGCAGTATTTT. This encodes CASYRGPTDTQYF.

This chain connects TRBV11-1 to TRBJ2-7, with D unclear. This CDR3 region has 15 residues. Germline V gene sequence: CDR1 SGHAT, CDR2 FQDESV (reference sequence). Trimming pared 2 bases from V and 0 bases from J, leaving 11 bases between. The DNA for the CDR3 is TGTGCCAGCAGCTTAAGCGCAGCAGGCTCCTACGAGCAGTACGTC. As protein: CASSLSAAGSYEQYV.